This T cell receptor (beta chain) was profiled in a study of cytomegalovirus exposure and HLA in healthy donors. Notes on the study in general: In vitro experiments confirmed that a few CMV-associated chains were specific for CMV antigens. It was found in a later analysis that first-cohort TCR clusters tended to co-occur in the 130 or so validation repertoires. Published work reported that the classifier diagnosed cytomegalovirus status with high specificity and sensitivity.

V was trimmed by 2 bases and J by 1 base, leaving 18 bases between them. Germline V gene lookup returns CDR1 SGHVS and CDR2 FQNEAQ. The CDR3 spans 18 residues. The donors belonged to the approximately 130-subject validation cohort, separate from the roughly 700-subject first cohort. The repertoire was sequenced with immunoSEQ multiplex PCR; TCRdb's copy has only in-frame clones and lacks some. The repertoire holds roughly 110,000 clones, with about nine tenths as singletons. To note about this clone: Its antigen remains unknown.

The receptor comes from a young woman in good health and CMV-seropositive. The chain joins TRBV7-8 to TRBJ2-1, with a possible D match to TRBD2 (5 bases). Sequences were obtained from PBMCs. CDR3 sequence: CASSLRGTRTPSYNEQFF. CDR3 coding DNA: TGTGCCAGCAGCTTAAGAGGCACAAGGACTCCTTCCTACAATGAGCAGTTCTTC.